One TCR beta chain is described in this entry. Germline V CDR1 and CDR2: MNHNY, SVGAGI (reference sequence). Trimming removed 7 bases at V and 0 bases at J, with 10 bases between. This CDR3 comprises 14 residues. The data are from a study of CD8 T cells in Susac syndrome. A quantity of 0.5 to 1 ug RNA underwent reverse transcription using random hexamers. TCRdb re-analysed the immunoSEQ multiplex PCR reads in MiXCR, keeping a single row per CDR3 protein. The table shows fewer than 150,000 distinct CDR3 sequences, with approximately 90% occurring only once. This clonotype was obtained from a human donor with multiple sclerosis. The sequenced sample consisted of CD8+ T cells from PBMCs. The rearrangement uses TRBV6-6 and TRBJ2-1; D gene uncertain. Here the CDR3 reads CASTPVSSYNEQFF. The CDR3 DNA is TGTGCCAGCACTCCAGTGAGCTCCTACAATGAGCAGTTCTTC.